The next 17 T cell receptor beta chains were all read from a single sample in a study of technical replicates of blood from a handful of donors. The data were produced by immunoSEQ multiplex PCR, yet TCRdb's version contains in-frame clones alone and is incomplete. The sample contains about 68,000 clones, nearly 98% of which appear only once. Specimen: T cells isolated from PBMCs. These receptors came from a human donor in good health.

This chain uses TRBV7-9 with TRBJ2-3; D not resolved. Germline V gene sequence: CDR1 SEHNR, CDR2 FQNEAQ (reference sequence). Trimming removed 5 bases from V and 3 bases from J, with 6 bases in between. This CDR3 is built from 12 residues. The CDR3 spells CASSLLTDTQYF. The CDR3 DNA reads TGTGCCAGCAGCCTGTTGACAGATACGCAGTATTTT.

The J gene is TRBJ2-7, the V gene TRBV19, with D possibly being TRBD1 (5 bases). This CDR3 has 14 residues. Trimming shortened V by 5 bases and J by 6 bases, and 17 bases separated the two germline ends. From germline, CDR1 is LNHDA and CDR2 SQIVND (reference sequence). CDR3: CASSPDSTQGEQYF. The DNA of the CDR3 is TGTGCCAGTAGTCCCGACAGTACCCAGGGCGAGCAGTACTTC.

The chain is built from TRBV28 and TRBJ2-3, with D perhaps matching TRBD2 (5 bases). Germline V gives CDR1 MDHEN, CDR2 SYDVKM. The CDR3 consists of 14 residues. V lost 5 bases and J lost 4, with 13 bases in between. Here the CDR3 DNA reads TGTGCCAGCAGTCCCCCTGAGAGGGCAGATACGCAGTATTTT. Translating it yields CASSPPERADTQYF.

This chain joins TRBV7-2 and TRBJ2-7; TRBD2 agrees at 10 bases. This CDR3 has 14 residues. Germline V lookup: CDR1 SGHTA, CDR2 FQGNSA. With V trimmed by 4 bases and J by 3 bases, 3 bases remained unmatched. The CDR3 coding sequence is TGTGCCAGCAGCTCTAGCGGGAGCCGCTACGAGCAGTACTTC. Amino acid sequence: CASSSSGSRYEQYF. Supplemented by reference TRBV7-2 and TRBJ2-7, the full variable domain reads GAGVSQSPSNKVTEKGKDVELRCDPISGHTALYWYRQSLGQGLEFLIYFQGNSAPDKSGLPSDRFSAERTGGSVSTLTIQRTQQEDSAVYLCASSSSGSRYEQYFGPGTRLTVT.

The chain joins TRBV9 to TRBJ1-2; no clear D gene. CDR3 size: 12 residues. V lost 0 bases to trimming and J lost 10 bases, with 10 bases between them. Germline CDR1 SGDLS, CDR2 YYNGEE. The CDR3 reads CASSVGPTDYTF. CDR3 nucleotide sequence: TGTGCCAGCAGCGTAGGTCCCACAGACTACACCTTC.

The chain couples TRBV27 to TRBJ1-1; 7 bases line up with TRBD1. Germline V CDR1 and CDR2: MNHEY, SMNVEV (reference sequence). This CDR3 has 15 residues. The junction had 2 bases not matched to a gene; V was cut back by 0 bases and J by 1 base. The CDR3 sequence: CASSLSRTGNTEAFF. In nucleotides, the CDR3 is TGTGCCAGCAGTTTATCTCGGACAGGGAACACTGAAGCTTTCTTT.

This chain links TRBV6-5 with TRBJ2-1, with 8 bases that match TRBD2. Trimming took 5 bases from V and 2 from J; bases not matched to a gene: 5. Germline CDR1 MNHEY, CDR2 SVGAGI. This CDR3 spans 15 amino acids. CDR3 sequence: CASSIAGSTYNEQFF. CDR3 DNA sequence: TGTGCCAGCAGTATAGCGGGGTCTACCTACAATGAGCAGTTCTTC.

This chain joins TRBV28 and TRBJ2-1, with 8 bases aligning to TRBD1. CDR3 length: 14 residues. Germline values: CDR1 MDHEN, CDR2 SYDVKM. The V gene end was trimmed by 4 bases and the J gene end by 8 bases; junction bases not matched to a gene: 7. This CDR3 is CASSWTGTGDEQFF. CDR3 nucleotides: TGTGCCAGCAGTTGGACAGGGACTGGCGATGAGCAGTTCTTC.

Here the CDR3 reads CASSPEVLAGVNEQYF. DNA for the CDR3: TGCGCCAGCAGCCCAGAGGTACTAGCGGGAGTAAACGAGCAGTACTTC. The gene calls are TRBV5-1 and TRBJ2-7, with 11 bases fitting TRBD2. The CDR3 loop spans 16 amino acids. Germline loops: CDR1 SGHRS, CDR2 YFSETQ. The J segment lost 5 bases and the V segment lost 4 bases, leaving 11 bases of the junction unmatched. The full variable domain, its missing parts supplied by reference TRBV5-1 and TRBJ2-7, is KAGVTQTPRYLIKTRGQQVTLSCSPISGHRSVSWYQQTPGQGLQFLFEYFSETQRNKGNFPGRFSGRQFSNSRSEMNVSTLELGDSALYLCASSPEVLAGVNEQYFGPGTRLTVT.

The rearrangement uses TRBV6-5 and TRBJ1-1; D uncertain. In germline, CDR1 is MNHEY, CDR2 SVGAGI. This CDR3 is 13 amino acids long. The V end lost 6 bases, the J end lost 4 bases, and 12 bases lay between the germline ends. CDR3 nucleotide sequence: TGTGCCAGCAGCACCTACTTATCCACTGAAGCTTTCTTT. Amino acids: CASSTYLSTEAFF.

This rearrangement joins TRBV5-1 to TRBJ1-4; TRBD1 is a possible D gene (6 bases). The CDR3 extends over 13 amino acids. Trimming took 4 bases from V and 8 from J, leaving 12 bases between them. Germline V gives CDR1 SGHRS, CDR2 YFSETQ. CDR3 in amino acids: CASSMGHREKLFF. DNA of the CDR3: TGCGCCAGCAGCATGGGACACAGGGAAAAACTGTTTTTT.

The chain combines TRBV6-1 with TRBJ1-2; D gene unclear. This CDR3 comprises 12 residues. Between the trimmed V and J ends, which lost 0 bases and 8 bases, there was a span of 7 bases. Germline V CDR1 and CDR2: MNHNS, SASEGT. The DNA for the CDR3 is TGTGCCAGCAGTGAAGCCTTGGGCGGCTACACCTTC. It codes for CASSEALGGYTF.

This clone was picked up one time. This chain connects TRBV29-1 to TRBJ2-5, with TRBD1 matching 9 bases. V trimming: 5 bases; J trimming: 3 bases; junction bases outside the gene matches: 4. Germline V lookup: CDR1 SQVTM, CDR2 ANQGSEA. This CDR3 spans 13 amino acids. In DNA, the CDR3 is TGCAGCGTTATACAGGGGGCCAAAGAGACCCAGTACTTC. Its protein is CSVIQGAKETQYF.

The V call is TRBV18, the J call TRBJ1-1; 7 bases fit TRBD1. V dropped 3 bases and J dropped 4; count of bases not matched to a gene: 2. CDR1 is KGHSH and CDR2 is LQKENI in the germline V gene. This CDR3 is 13 amino acids long. Here the CDR3 DNA reads TGTGCCAGCTCACCTTCAGGGGGCACTGAAGCTTTCTTT. Its translation: CASSPSGGTEAFF. The entire variable domain, with the rest obtained from reference TRBV18 and TRBJ1-1, is as follows: NAGVMQNPRHLVRRRGQEARLRCSPMKGHSHVYWYRQLPEEGLKFMVYLQKENIIDESGMPKERFSAEFPKEGPSILRIQQVVRGDSAAYFCASSPSGGTEAFFGQGTRLTVV.

With regard to this clone: One end of the junction varies from germline; a read error may be responsible. CDR3 DNA: TGTGCCAGCAGTGACAGACTCATCTTT. Translated, it gives CASSDRLIF. V is TRBV5-8 and J is TRBJ1-1, with D perhaps matching TRBD1 (5 bases). This CDR3 has 9 residues. Germline CDR1 and CDR2: SGHTS and YDEGEE.

V and J are TRBV4-3 and TRBJ2-7, with TRBD2 matching over 10 bases. The germline CDR1 and CDR2 sequences are LGHNA and YSLEER. The CDR3 totals 16 residues. Trimming cost V 0 bases and J 4 bases; bases outside gene matches: 6. CDR3 coding DNA: TGCGCCAGCAGCCAAGACGCTAGCGGGAGTCTTTACGAGCAGTACTTC. It specifies CASSQDASGSLYEQYF.

This clone was picked up one time. The CDR3: CASSATSGTSYEQYF. CDR3 sequence (DNA): TGTGCCAGCAGCGCTACTAGCGGGACCTCCTACGAGCAGTACTTC. The V and J genes are TRBV9 and TRBJ2-7; 10 bases match TRBD2. Germline V lookup: CDR1 SGDLS, CDR2 YYNGEE. V shed 3 bases, J shed 0 bases, and the junction held 3 bases outside the gene matches. The CDR3 runs 15 residues.